The rows below give T cell receptor beta chains drawn from one sample of a study of regulatory T cells in long-lasting Graves disease. In TCRdb, the multiplex PCR reads were re-called with MiXCR into one record per CDR3 protein. The sample lists hundreds of thousands of distinct CDR3 sequences, approximately 16% occurring once. These data were likewise used in another study, on T cells in Graves' hyperthyroidism and ophthalmopathy.

Sequenced material: peripheral blood mononuclear cells (PBMCs), taken at new diagnosis, from a patient treated with antithyroid drugs. The receptors stem from a man between 18 and 29 years old with Graves disease. CDR3s include the opening cysteine and the closing phenylalanine or tryptophan. A D gene is named only where the DNA matches it firmly. The size of a clone is reported for some rows only, either as once, few or many, or as a class for expanded clones.

clone_size j_call d_call v_call cdr3_aa cdr3_nt
few TRBJ2-7 . TRBV3-1 CASSQDPVAYEQYF TGTGCCAGCAGCCAAGATCCGGTAGCCTACGAGCAGTACTTC
. TRBJ2-1 . TRBV27 CASSFSGGGNEQFF TGTGCCAGCAGTTTTAGCGGAGGGGGGAATGAGCAGTTCTTC
few TRBJ2-1 TRBD2 TRBV28 CASSSPPSGSNEQFF TGTGCCAGCAGTTCCCCCCCTAGCGGGAGTAATGAGCAGTTCTTC
. TRBJ1-5 . TRBV6-1 CASSEPGQIKYSNQPQHF TGTGCCAGCAGTGAACCCGGACAGATAAAGTATAGCAATCAGCCCCAGCATTTT
many TRBJ2-5 . TRBV30 CAWSGGYAEETQYF TGTGCCTGGAGTGGAGGTTACGCCGAAGAGACCCAGTACTTC
many TRBJ2-7 . TRBV10-3 CAISEMGVEMGHEQYF TGTGCCATCAGTGAAATGGGTGTGGAAATGGGACACGAGCAGTACTTC
. TRBJ2-6 TRBD1 TRBV6-5 CASSYPSLTGDPLGANVLTF TGTGCCAGCAGTTACCCGAGCTTGACAGGGGACCCCTTGGGGGCCAACGTCCTGACTTTC
few TRBJ2-7 . TRBV5-1 CASSLGQTSYEQYF TGCGCCAGCAGCTTGGGACAGACCTCCTACGAGCAGTACTTC
many TRBJ2-5 . TRBV6-1 CASIDGAQETQYF TGTGCCAGCATCGACGGGGCTCAAGAGACCCAGTACTTC
many TRBJ1-1 . TRBV14 CASSSDSPYTEAFF TGTGCCAGCAGCTCTGACAGTCCATACACTGAAGCTTTCTTT
few TRBJ2-3 TRBD2 TRBV27 CASSSTSGSIWATDTQYF TGTGCCAGCAGTTCGACTAGCGGGAGTATCTGGGCAACAGATACGCAGTATTTT
few TRBJ1-1 . TRBV15 CATSRAAGSDTEAFF TGTGCCACCAGCAGGGCGGCAGGGTCGGACACTGAAGCTTTCTTT
few TRBJ2-3 . TRBV20-1 CSAASSPWGPSGTDTQYF TGCAGTGCAGCCTCCTCCCCCTGGGGGCCATCGGGCACAGATACGCAGTATTTT
few TRBJ1-5 TRBD1 TRBV19 CASSIEGTGNQPQHF TGTGCCAGTAGTATAGAGGGGACAGGCAATCAGCCCCAGCATTTT
many TRBJ2-1 TRBD2 TRBV6-2/TRBV6-3 CASSHTRTSGTHYEQFF TGTGCCAGCAGCCATACTCGGACTAGCGGGACTCACTATGAGCAGTTCTTC
many TRBJ1-3 . TRBV28 CASRRPSSGNTIYF TGTGCCAGCAGGCGACCGAGCTCTGGAAACACCATATATTTT
many TRBJ2-7 . TRBV15 CATSRSTALSYEQYF TGTGCCACCAGCAGATCGACGGCTCTCTCCTACGAGCAGTACTTC
many TRBJ2-7 . TRBV7-9 CASSLATGRGIVGQYF TGTGCCAGCAGCTTAGCAACAGGGAGAGGGATCGTCGGGCAGTACTTC
. TRBJ2-2 TRBD2 TRBV5-1 CASSLTSGRHQGGELFF TGCGCCAGCAGCTTGACTAGCGGTCGCCACCAGGGCGGGGAGCTGTTTTTT
few TRBJ2-5 TRBD2 TRBV9 CASSAGLARETQYF TGTGCCAGCAGCGCGGGACTAGCGAGAGAGACCCAGTACTTC
few TRBJ2-2 . TRBV19 CASSIQGGELFF TGTGCCAGTAGTATTCAGGGCGGGGAGCTGTTTTTT
many TRBJ2-7 . TRBV29-1 CSVSAAPILDEQYF TGCAGCGTGAGCGCCGCGCCCATCCTAGACGAGCAGTACTTC
few TRBJ2-2 TRBD2 TRBV7-2 CASSLRLAGGKGLFF TGTGCCAGCAGCTTAAGACTAGCGGGAGGGAAGGGGCTGTTTTTT
many TRBJ1-5 . TRBV6-1 CASSEQNNQPQHF TGTGCCAGCAGCGAGCAGAACAATCAGCCCCAGCATTTT
many TRBJ2-7 . TRBV11-2 CASRSLVAPYEQYF TGTGCCAGCCGCTCTCTGGTAGCCCCCTACGAGCAGTACTTC
many TRBJ2-7 . TRBV6-1 CATSFGGSSYEQYF TGTGCCACTAGCTTTGGGGGAAGCTCCTACGAGCAGTACTTC
. TRBJ2-1 TRBD2 TRBV4-1 CASSQARMGTSYNEQFF TGCGCCAGCAGCCAAGCCCGGATGGGGACTAGCTACAATGAGCAGTTCTTC
many TRBJ1-1 . TRBV27 CAGIWGPSPVNTEAFF TGTGCCGGAATCTGGGGTCCCTCTCCCGTAAACACTGAAGCTTTCTTT
few TRBJ1-5 . TRBV7-9 CASSFDPEQPQHF TGTGCCAGCAGCTTTGACCCTGAACAGCCCCAGCATTTT
many TRBJ2-5 . TRBV6-1 CASSEGRRRDLETQYF TGTGCCAGCAGTGAAGGAAGGAGGAGGGATTTAGAGACCCAGTACTTC
many TRBJ2-1 . TRBV29-1 CSVEGVYNNEQFF TGCAGCGTTGAAGGTGTGTATAACAATGAGCAGTTCTTC
many TRBJ1-1 . TRBV3-1 CASSHGTEAFF TGTGCCAGCAGCCACGGCACTGAAGCTTTCTTT
. TRBJ1-5 . TRBV5-1 CASSLDGEQPQHF TGCGCCAGCAGCTTAGACGGGGAGCAGCCCCAGCATTTT
many TRBJ2-1 TRBD2 TRBV27 CATTRPREGLTEQFF TGTGCCACCACTCGCCCGCGGGAGGGCCTCACTGAGCAGTTCTTC
few TRBJ1-5 . TRBV28 CASSLMLKVDQPQHF TGTGCCAGCAGTTTGATGTTGAAAGTGGATCAGCCCCAGCATTTT
. TRBJ1-1 . TRBV27 CASSPVGRIEAFF TGTGCCAGCAGTCCCGTCGGACGGATTGAAGCTTTCTTT
many TRBJ1-6 TRBD1 TRBV6-1 CASSAGQENSPLHF TGTGCCAGCAGTGCCGGACAGGAGAATTCACCCCTCCACTTT